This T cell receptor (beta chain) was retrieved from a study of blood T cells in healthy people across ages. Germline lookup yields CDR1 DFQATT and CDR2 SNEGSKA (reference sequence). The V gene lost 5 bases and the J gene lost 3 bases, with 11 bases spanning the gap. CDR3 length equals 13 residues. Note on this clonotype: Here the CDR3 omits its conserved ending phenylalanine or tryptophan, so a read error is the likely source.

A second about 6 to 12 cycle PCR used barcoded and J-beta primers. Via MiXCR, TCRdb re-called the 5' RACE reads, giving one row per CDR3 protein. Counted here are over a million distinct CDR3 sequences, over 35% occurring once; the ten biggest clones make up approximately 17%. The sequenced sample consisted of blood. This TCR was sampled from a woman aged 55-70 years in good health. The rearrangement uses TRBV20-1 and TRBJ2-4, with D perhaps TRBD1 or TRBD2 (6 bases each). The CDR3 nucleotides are TGCAGTGCTCCTAGGGGGGTCAAAAACATTCAGTACTTA. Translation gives CSAPRGVKNIQYL.